These 26 T cell receptor beta chains were sequenced from one sample in a study of blood T cell repertoires in COVID-19. Sequencing was performed with immunoSEQ multiplex PCR; in TCRdb, only in-frame clones are kept and a portion is missing. This sample carries 75,000 to 100,000 clones, approximately 86% of them seen once, and the ten largest clones take about 17%. The specimen was peripheral blood. All receptors derive from a woman older than 75 with acute or convalescent COVID-19.

V usage is TRBV11-3 and J usage is TRBJ2-1, with 8 positions matching TRBD1. V gave up 9 bases and J gave up 2 bases; unmatched junction bases: 6. This CDR3 is built from 14 residues. CDR1 is SGHNT and CDR2 is YENEEA in the germline V gene. The CDR3 sequence: CASKTGGPYNEQFF. CDR3 in DNA: TGTGCCAGTAAAACAGGGGGACCCTACAATGAGCAGTTCTTC. Looking up the rest from reference TRBV11-3 and TRBJ2-1 gives the full variable domain: EAGVVQSPRYKIIEKKQPVAFWCNPISGHNTLYWYLQNLGQGPELLIRYENEEAVDDSQLPKDRFSAERLKGVDSTLKIQPAELGDSAVYLCASKTGGPYNEQFFGPGTRLTVL.

The count of this clone is one. The rearrangement uses TRBV29-1 and TRBJ1-4; weak D call: TRBD1 (5 bases). CDR3 length equals 12 residues. Germline loops: CDR1 SQVTM, CDR2 ANQGSEA. Between the trimmed V and J ends, which lost 4 bases and 6 bases, there was a span of 9 bases. CDR3 amino acids: CSVAGGDEKLFF. In DNA form, the CDR3 reads TGCAGCGTTGCAGGAGGGGATGAAAAACTGTTTTTT.

This clone was found once. V and J are TRBV2 and TRBJ1-5, with 9 bases that match TRBD1. The CDR3 spans 13 residues. The V and J ends lost 6 bases and 6 bases, in that order; junction bases with no gene match: 3. From germline, CDR1 is SNHLY and CDR2 FYNNEI. CDR3 bases: TGTGCCAGCAGGGGACAGGGAGTTCAGCCCCAGCATTTT. Translation: CASRGQGVQPQHF.

The J gene is TRBJ1-1, the V gene TRBV2, with D uncertain. Germline V gene data show CDR1 as SNHLY and CDR2 as FYNNEI. The CDR3 spans 12 residues. V lost 4 bases, J lost 10 bases, and 13 bases lay in between. CDR3 nucleotides: TGTGCCAGCAGTGTGGAGGGCCCGGGAGCTTTCTTT. As protein: CASSVEGPGAFF.

This chain joins TRBV9 and TRBJ2-5; a possible D gene is TRBD1 (6 bases). Trimming removed 6 bases from V and 0 bases from J, with 12 bases in between. Looked up from germline, CDR1 is SGDLS and CDR2 is YYNGEE. There are 14 residues in the CDR3. The DNA for the CDR3 is TGTGCCAGCAACCGGGGACAATACCAAGAGACCCAGTACTTC. Translation: CASNRGQYQETQYF.

The rearrangement joins TRBV5-4 to TRBJ1-2, with TRBD1 identical over 11 bases. The V segment lost 4 bases and the J segment 8 bases; nucleotides outside the gene matches: 10. This CDR3 contains 15 residues. In germline, CDR1 is SGHNT, CDR2 YYREEE (reference sequence). The CDR3 DNA follows: TGTGCCAGCAGCCCTCAGGGACAGGGGGGAAAAGGCTACACCTTC. It specifies CASSPQGQGGKGYTF.

The chain employs TRBV19 and TRBJ1-5; a possible D gene is TRBD1 (5 bases). The V gene lost 4 bases and the J gene lost 4 bases, with 11 bases spanning the gap. This CDR3 comprises 14 residues. Per the germline V gene, CDR1 is LNHDA and CDR2 is SQIVND (reference sequence). CDR3 loop: CASSTGADNQPQHF. Written as DNA, the CDR3 is TGTGCCAGTAGTACTGGGGCTGATAATCAGCCCCAGCATTTT.

The rearrangement uses TRBV3-1 (or the pseudogene TRBV3-2) and TRBJ1-2, with D tentatively TRBD1 (5 bases). This CDR3 contains 12 residues. Germline CDR1 LGHDT, CDR2 YNNKEL (reference sequence). Trimming cost V 4 bases and J 8 bases, with 11 bases left between them. The CDR3 DNA follows: TGTGCCAGCAGCCGCGGGGGGGGAGGCTACACCTTC. Encoded protein: CASSRGGGGYTF.

This clone was seen only once. This chain links TRBV5-4 with TRBJ1-1; 8 nucleotides agree with TRBD1. The CDR3 consists of 15 residues. Trimming took 4 bases from V and 4 from J; bases not matched to a gene: 9. Germline CDR1 SGHNT, CDR2 YYREEE (reference sequence). The CDR3 region has the DNA TGTGCCAGCAGCCCGACGAAGGACAGGGCCACTGAAGCTTTCTTT. Translating it yields CASSPTKDRATEAFF.

This clone was picked up a small number of times. This chain links TRBV6-5 with TRBJ1-2; D is perhaps TRBD1 (6 bases). This CDR3 region has 13 residues. V lost 5 bases to trimming and J lost 5 bases, with 12 bases between them. Germline loops: CDR1 MNHEY, CDR2 SVGAGI. CDR3 residues: CASSPGQLYGYTF. The CDR3 bases are TGTGCCAGCAGTCCTGGACAGTTATATGGCTACACCTTC.

The CDR3 region has the DNA TGCAGTGCTCAAAGCGGGGGGCAGTTCTTC. Its translation is CSAQSGGQFF. J is TRBJ2-1 and V is TRBV20-1, with 8 bases fitting TRBD2. Germline CDR1 is DFQATT and CDR2 is SNEGSKA (reference sequence). The length of the CDR3 is 10 residues. J was trimmed by 12 bases and V by 5 bases; bases with no gene match: 3.

The chain joins TRBV7-6 to TRBJ2-2; D gene ambiguous. From germline, CDR1 is SGHVS and CDR2 FNYEAQ. The CDR3 is 13 amino acids. V lost 1 base and J 4 bases, leaving 4 bases between the germline ends. The CDR3 nucleotides are TGTGCCAGCAGCTTAGGGAGCACCGGGGAGCTGTTTTTT. Encoded protein: CASSLGSTGELFF.

The chain is built from TRBV29-1 and TRBJ2-1, with 8 bases aligning to TRBD2. V lost 4 bases to trimming and J lost 10 bases; unmatched junction nucleotides: 6. Germline V gene lookup returns CDR1 SQVTM and CDR2 ANQGSEA. The CDR3 has 12 residues. DNA of the CDR3: TGCAGCGTTGTCCCAGCGGGGGTAGAGCAGTTCTTC. Translation gives CSVVPAGVEQFF.

The gene calls are TRBV5-1 and TRBJ2-7; 8 nucleotides match TRBD1. V trimming: 4 bases; J trimming: 5 bases; junction bases outside the gene matches: 11. The germline gives CDR1 SGHRS, CDR2 YFSETQ. CDR3 length: 15 amino acids. This CDR3 reads CASSHGGQGWDEQYF. The CDR3 DNA reads TGCGCCAGCAGCCACGGAGGACAGGGTTGGGACGAGCAGTACTTC.

This CDR3 is CASSALDRSEAFF. CDR3 sequence (DNA): TGTGCCAGCTCGGCCCTCGACAGGTCTGAAGCTTTCTTT. The gene calls are TRBV18 and TRBJ1-1, with a weak D call TRBD1 (6 bases). Trimming cost V 6 bases and J 6 bases, with 14 bases left between them. The CDR3 totals 13 residues. The V gene's germline CDR1 is KGHSH and CDR2 LQKENI.

CDR3 nucleotide sequence: TGTGCCAGTAGAGCTCTGGACAGGGGAAAGTTTACTGAAGCTTTCTTT. This codes for CASRALDRGKFTEAFF. This chain links TRBV19 with TRBJ1-1; 9 nucleotides agree with TRBD1. Trimming at V came to 6 bases and at J to 5 bases, leaving 13 bases not matched to a gene. The CDR3 runs to 16 residues. Looked up from germline, CDR1 is LNHDA and CDR2 is SQIVND (reference sequence).

In its sample, this clone was seen once. This chain joins TRBV4-1 and TRBJ2-1; 8 nucleotides match TRBD2. The V segment lost 2 bases and the J segment 8 bases; nucleotides outside the gene matches: 8. Per germline, CDR1 MGHRA and CDR2 YSYEKL. The CDR3 loop spans 15 amino acids. The CDR3 reads CASSQPLAGGHEQFF. For the CDR3, the DNA is TGCGCCAGCAGCCAACCACTTGCGGGGGGCCATGAGCAGTTCTTC.

CDR3 bases: TGCAGCATATTATTTCGGGGGGAGACCCAGTACTTC. Translated, it gives CSILFRGETQYF. The chain joins TRBV29-1 to TRBJ2-5; D perhaps matches TRBD2 (6 bases). Trimming stripped 8 bases from V and 5 bases from J, with 15 bases between. This CDR3 region has 12 residues. Germline assignment: CDR1 SQVTM and CDR2 ANQGSEA.

The rearrangement uses TRBV24-1 and TRBJ2-7; maybe TRBD1 (5 bases). From germline, CDR1 is KGHDR and CDR2 SFDVKD. This CDR3 comprises 14 residues. Trimming pared 2 bases from V and 0 bases from J, leaving 7 bases between. For the CDR3, the DNA is TGTGCCACCAGTGATTCAGGGTTCTCCTACGAGCAGTACTTC. It translates to CATSDSGFSYEQYF.

This chain links TRBV2 with TRBJ2-1; TRBD2 might be the D (5 bases). The germline CDR1 and CDR2 sequences are SNHLY and FYNNEI. The CDR3 loop spans 15 amino acids. V lost 4 bases and J 7 bases, leaving 17 bases between the germline ends. The chain's CDR3 is CASSVERGIGNEQFF. The CDR3 nucleotides read TGTGCCAGCAGTGTGGAGCGAGGGATCGGGAATGAGCAGTTCTTC.

V and J are TRBV18 and TRBJ1-5; TRBD1 agrees at 7 bases. The CDR3 consists of 14 residues. Germline V lookup: CDR1 KGHSH, CDR2 LQKENI. J lost 4 bases, V lost 3 bases, and 3 bases had no gene match. The CDR3 protein is CASSPQGQNQPQHF. The CDR3 region has the DNA TGTGCCAGCTCACCCCAGGGACAGAATCAGCCCCAGCATTTT.

The J gene is TRBJ2-3, the V gene TRBV24-1; 12 bases fit TRBD2. The CDR3 is 14 residues long. Germline values: CDR1 KGHDR, CDR2 SFDVKD. Trimming at V came to 7 bases and at J to 4 bases, leaving 2 bases not matched to a gene. The CDR3 spells CATRASGGADTQYF. CDR3 in DNA: TGTGCCACCAGGGCTAGCGGGGGGGCAGATACGCAGTATTTT.

This sequence joins TRBV10-3 and TRBJ2-1, with 10 bases matching TRBD2. Germline CDR1 and CDR2: ENHRY and SYGVKD. CDR3 length: 13 residues. V lost 8 bases, J lost 9 bases, and 7 bases stayed unmatched. CDR3 sequence: CAIQGTSAVEQFF. CDR3 nucleotide sequence: TGTGCCATCCAAGGGACTAGCGCTGTTGAGCAGTTCTTC.

As for this clone: The junction differs from germline at one of its ends, possibly a read error. The chain has TRBV18 and TRBJ2-3; TRBD2 matches 8 bases. The CDR3 has 16 amino acids. In germline, CDR1 is KGHSH, CDR2 LQKENI. The CDR3 protein is CASSPRGSGGPDTQYF. The CDR3 region has the DNA TGTGCCAGCTCCCCACGCGGCAGCGGGGGCCCGGATACGCAGTATTTT.

The chain joins TRBV28 to TRBJ1-5; 10 nucleotides align to TRBD1. After removal of 7 bases from V and 0 bases from J, the junction contained 9 bases not matched to a gene. The CDR3 loop spans 17 amino acids. Germline CDR1 is MDHEN and CDR2 is SYDVKM. The CDR3 DNA is TGTGCCAGCACCTCGGACAGGGGGGCTTATAGCAATCAGCCCCAGCATTTT. Its translation: CASTSDRGAYSNQPQHF.

The V call is TRBV2, the J call TRBJ1-2; a possible D gene is TRBD1 (5 bases). The germline CDR1 and CDR2 sequences are SNHLY and FYNNEI. This CDR3 spans 13 amino acids. Trimming took 6 bases from V and 8 from J, leaving 16 bases between them. The DNA of the CDR3 is TGTGCCAGCAGACCGGGACGGGAGTCCGGCTACACCTTC. It translates to CASRPGRESGYTF. The variable domain in full, with the rest retrieved from reference TRBV2 and TRBJ1-2, is EPEVTQTPSHQVTQMGQEVILRCVPISNHLYFYWYRQILGQKVEFLVSFYNNEISEKSEIFDDQFSVERPDGSNFTLKIRSTKLEDSAMYFCASRPGRESGYTFGSGTRLTVV.